This record looks at one T cell receptor (beta chain) sequence and its context. The sample comes from a study of blood T cell repertoires in COVID-19. Turning to the study itself: Among Cohort 3 donors, those recovered had two negative PCRs, clearance, or symptom resolution. The United States, Italy and Spain supplied acute and convalescent COVID-19 samples.

As originally analysed: By means of reference gene primer amplification, nucleated cell counts were estimated. The repertoire was sequenced with immunoSEQ multiplex PCR; TCRdb's copy has only in-frame clones and lacks some. V and J calls and clone size are those listed in that table; D and trimming were worked out from the DNA. The sample yields about 280,000 clones, 70% to 90% seen once. Cohort placement rested on clinical history that participants reported themselves. This CDR3 is 12 amino acids long. V gave up 4 bases and J gave up 9 bases, with 10 bases separating them. The germline CDR1 and CDR2 sequences are PRHDT and FYEKMQ (reference sequence).

This chain links TRBV13 with TRBJ2-1; no reliable D call. The sequenced sample consisted of PBMCs or T cells enriched from blood (not recorded which). This receptor was identified in a woman in her fifties or sixties in a cohort exposed to, infected with or recovered from COVID-19 (not recorded which). CDR3 nucleotide sequence: TGTGCCAGCAGCTCAGAGAGGCGTGAGCAGTTCTTC. This translates into CASSSERREQFF.